The entry below describes one T cell receptor (beta chain). This CDR3 comprises 13 residues. CDR1 is SGHTA, CDR2 FQGNSA, per germline. Trimming pared 2 bases from V and 6 bases from J, leaving 10 bases between. Assay used: immunoSEQ multiplex PCR; TCRdb lists only in-frame clones, some missing. The sample has around 220,000 clones; around 85% are singletons. These data are taken from a study of blood T cell repertoires in COVID-19. Study summary: Acute-phase and convalescent COVID-19 samples originated in the United States, Italy and Spain. Nucleic acid was either cDNA or gDNA, and it came from T cells, B-cell-depleted T cells, or PBMCs.

V gene TRBV7-2 combines with J gene TRBJ1-2, with a weak D call TRBD1 (6 bases). The TCR originated in a woman aged 45-59 years with acute or convalescent COVID-19. Sequenced: peripheral blood. CDR3 DNA: TGTGCCAGCAGCTTATACAGGGCCAATGGCTACACCTTC. This encodes CASSLYRANGYTF.